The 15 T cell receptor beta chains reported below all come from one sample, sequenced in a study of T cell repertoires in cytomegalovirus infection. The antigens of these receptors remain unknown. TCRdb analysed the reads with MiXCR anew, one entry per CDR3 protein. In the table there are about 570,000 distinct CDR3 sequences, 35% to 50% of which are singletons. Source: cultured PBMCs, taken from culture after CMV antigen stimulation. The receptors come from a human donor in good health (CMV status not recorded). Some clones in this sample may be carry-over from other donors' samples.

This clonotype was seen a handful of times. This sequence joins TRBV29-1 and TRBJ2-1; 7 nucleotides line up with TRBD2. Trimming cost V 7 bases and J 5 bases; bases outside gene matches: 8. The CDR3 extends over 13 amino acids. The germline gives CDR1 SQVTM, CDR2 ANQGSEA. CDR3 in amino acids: CSDLAEPNNEQFF. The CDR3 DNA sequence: TGCAGCGATCTAGCGGAGCCTAACAATGAGCAGTTCTTC.

The CDR3 is CSSGRAYNEQFF. In nucleotides, the CDR3 is TGCAGCAGCGGGAGGGCGTACAATGAGCAGTTCTTC. The J gene is TRBJ2-1, the V gene TRBV20-1; 10 positions agree with TRBD2. Germline V gives CDR1 DFQATT, CDR2 SNEGSKA (reference sequence). CDR3 length: 12 amino acids.

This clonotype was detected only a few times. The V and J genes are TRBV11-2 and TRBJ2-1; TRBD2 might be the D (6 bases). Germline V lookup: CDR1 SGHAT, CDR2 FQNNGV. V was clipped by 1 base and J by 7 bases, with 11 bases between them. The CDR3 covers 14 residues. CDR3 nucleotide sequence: TGTGCCAGCAGCTTAGGTCCAGGAGGGAATGAGCAGTTCTTC. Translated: CASSLGPGGNEQFF.

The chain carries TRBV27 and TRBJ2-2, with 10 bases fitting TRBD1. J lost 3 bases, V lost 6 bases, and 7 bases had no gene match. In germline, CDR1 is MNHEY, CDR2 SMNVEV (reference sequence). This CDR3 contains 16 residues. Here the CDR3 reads CASSDRGRLDTGELFF. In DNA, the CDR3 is TGTGCCAGCAGCGACAGGGGGCGTTTAGACACCGGGGAGCTGTTTTTT.

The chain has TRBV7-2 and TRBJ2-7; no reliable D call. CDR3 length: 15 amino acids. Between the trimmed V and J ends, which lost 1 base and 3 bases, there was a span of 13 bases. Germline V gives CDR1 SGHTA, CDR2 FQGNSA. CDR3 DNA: TGTGCCAGCAGCTTAGATGCACAAAAACGCTACGAGCAGTACTTC. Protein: CASSLDAQKRYEQYF.

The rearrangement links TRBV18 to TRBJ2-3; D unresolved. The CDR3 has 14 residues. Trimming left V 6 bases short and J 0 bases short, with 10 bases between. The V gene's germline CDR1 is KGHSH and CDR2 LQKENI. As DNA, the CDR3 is TGTGCCAGCTCCTCGACACCTAGCACAGATACGCAGTATTTT. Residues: CASSSTPSTDTQYF.

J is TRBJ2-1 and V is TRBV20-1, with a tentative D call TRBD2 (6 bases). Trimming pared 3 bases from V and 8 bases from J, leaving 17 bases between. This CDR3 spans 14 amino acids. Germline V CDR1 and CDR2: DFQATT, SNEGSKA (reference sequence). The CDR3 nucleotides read TGCAGTGCTAGTTTCGGGACTGGAGCCGATGAGCAGTTCTTC. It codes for CSASFGTGADEQFF.

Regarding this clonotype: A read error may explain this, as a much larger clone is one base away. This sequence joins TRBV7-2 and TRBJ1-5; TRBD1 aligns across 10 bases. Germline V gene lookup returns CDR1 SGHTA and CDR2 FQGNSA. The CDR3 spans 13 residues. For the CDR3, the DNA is TGTGTCAGCAACAAGGACAGGGGGCAGCCCCAGCATTTT. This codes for CVSNKDRGQPQHF.

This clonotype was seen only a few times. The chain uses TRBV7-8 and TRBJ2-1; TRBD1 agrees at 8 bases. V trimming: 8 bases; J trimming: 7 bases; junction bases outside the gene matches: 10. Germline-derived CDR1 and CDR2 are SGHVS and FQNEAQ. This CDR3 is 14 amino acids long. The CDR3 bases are TGTGCCAGCGGTCCGCAGACAGGGGAGAATGAGCAGTTCTTC. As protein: CASGPQTGENEQFF.

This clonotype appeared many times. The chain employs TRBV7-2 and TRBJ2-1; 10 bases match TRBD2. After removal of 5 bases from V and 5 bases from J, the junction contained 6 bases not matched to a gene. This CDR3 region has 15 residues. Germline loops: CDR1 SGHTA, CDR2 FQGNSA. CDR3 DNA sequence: TGTGCCAGCAGCCTTCGGGGACTAGCGAACAATGAGCAGTTCTTC. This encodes CASSLRGLANNEQFF.

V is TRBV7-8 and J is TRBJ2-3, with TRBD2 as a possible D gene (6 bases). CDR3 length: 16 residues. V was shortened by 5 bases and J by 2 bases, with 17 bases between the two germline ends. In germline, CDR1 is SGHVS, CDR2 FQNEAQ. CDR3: CASSQNQDYITDTQYF. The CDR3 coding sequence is TGTGCCAGCAGCCAAAACCAGGACTATATCACAGATACGCAGTATTTT.

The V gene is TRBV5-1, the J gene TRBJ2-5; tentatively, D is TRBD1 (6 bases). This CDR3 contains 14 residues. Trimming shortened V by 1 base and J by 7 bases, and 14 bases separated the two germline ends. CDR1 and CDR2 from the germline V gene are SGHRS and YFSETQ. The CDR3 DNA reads TGCGCCAGCAGCTTGAATGGGGGCCGGGGGACCCAGTACTTC. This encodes CASSLNGGRGTQYF.

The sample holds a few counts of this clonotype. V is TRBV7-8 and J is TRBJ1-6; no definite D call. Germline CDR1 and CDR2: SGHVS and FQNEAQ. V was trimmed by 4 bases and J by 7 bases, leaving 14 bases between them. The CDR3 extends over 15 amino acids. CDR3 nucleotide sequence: TGTGCCAGCAGCTCTGGGATACGGGAGAATTCACCCCTCCACTTT. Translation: CASSSGIRENSPLHF.

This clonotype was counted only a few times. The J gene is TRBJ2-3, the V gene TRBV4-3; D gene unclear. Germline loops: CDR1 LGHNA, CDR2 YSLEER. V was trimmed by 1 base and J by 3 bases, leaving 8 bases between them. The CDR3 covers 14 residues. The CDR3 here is CASSQAWRTDTQYF. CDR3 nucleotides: TGCGCCAGCAGCCAAGCTTGGCGGACAGATACGCAGTATTTT.

The CDR3 nucleotides read TGCGCCAGCAGCATACAGGGGAGGAACACTGAAGCTTTCTTT. As protein: CASSIQGRNTEAFF. V usage is TRBV5-1 and J usage is TRBJ1-1; 7 positions agree with TRBD1. The germline V gene has CDR1 SGHRS and CDR2 YFSETQ. The CDR3 extends over 14 amino acids. J was trimmed by 1 base and V by 4 bases; bases with no gene match: 4.